Shown below are 17 T cell receptor beta chains from a single sample sequenced in a study of T cells after yellow fever vaccination (dated by TCRdb to about 2019). The treatment or condition label, as the study defines it: live attenuated yellow fever vaccine strain. Preparation of the library involved 5' RACE. The sequencer listed for this sample is Illumina HiSeq 2500. TCRdb passed the public sequencing reads through fastp at Q25 and MiXCR, retaining productive beta sequences. One record per CDR3 amino acid sequence lists the most common genes and DNA. This sample gives a few hundred thousand distinct CDR3 sequences in total; around 8.1% of them show up just once. The ten biggest clones cover about 16% of the sample. Sequences were derived from PBMCs, sampled about 41 days after the first yellow fever vaccination. These receptors were collected from a man younger than 35 who received the YFV17D yellow fever vaccine.

The chain has TRBV28 and TRBJ2-2, with 8 bases that match TRBD1. The CDR3 length is 16 residues. V gave up 6 bases and J gave up 7 bases; unmatched junction bases: 13. Germline loops: CDR1 MDHEN, CDR2 SYDVKM. CDR3 in DNA: TGTGCCAGCAGCCCATTCGACAGGGGAGCCGACGGGGAGCTGTTTTTT. Protein: CASSPFDRGADGELFF.

Many counts were recorded for this clonotype. CDR3 residues: CASSLSTSYEQYF. CDR3 nucleotide sequence: TGTGCCAGCAGCCTGTCGACCTCCTACGAGCAGTACTTC. This chain joins TRBV3-1 and TRBJ2-7; unclear D gene. Trimming cost V 4 bases and J 0 bases, with 7 bases left between them. Germline V gene lookup returns CDR1 LGHDT and CDR2 YNNKEL (reference sequence). This CDR3 has 13 amino acids.

Only a few counts were recorded for this clonotype. Written as DNA, the CDR3 is TGTGCCAGCAGCTTAACTGGGACAGGGGGTGGGTATAATTCACCCCTCCACTTT. Translation gives CASSLTGTGGGYNSPLHF. The chain employs TRBV7-3 and TRBJ1-6; the match to TRBD1 covers 11 bases. Germline trimming cut 0 bases from V and 4 bases from J; bases unmatched to any gene: 5. CDR3 size: 18 residues. Germline V gives CDR1 SGHTA, CDR2 FQGTGA.

This clonotype turned up a few times. The chain combines TRBV6-6 with TRBJ1-2, with D maybe TRBD1 (5 bases). Germline CDR1 reads MNHNY; CDR2 reads SVGAGI (reference sequence). The CDR3 runs 12 residues. V lost 2 bases and J lost 7, with 8 bases in between. The CDR3 DNA is TGTGCCAGCAGTTACGGGCAGGGTGGCTACACCTTC. Amino acids: CASSYGQGGYTF.

This clonotype has more than one count but fewer than ten. J is TRBJ2-5 and V is TRBV12-3 or TRBV12-4; 8 bases are shared with TRBD2. The J segment lost 5 bases and the V segment lost 6 bases, leaving 8 bases of the junction unmatched. The CDR3 has 14 amino acids. This CDR3 reads CASSPGGALETQYF. For the CDR3, the DNA is TGTGCCAGCAGCCCCGGGGGGGCTCTGGAGACCCAGTACTTC.

The rearrangement joins TRBV7-9 to TRBJ2-5, with 7 bases aligning to TRBD1. CDR3 size: 14 residues. Germline loops: CDR1 SEHNR, CDR2 FQNEAQ (reference sequence). V dropped 1 base and J dropped 7; count of bases not matched to a gene: 6. The CDR3 sequence is CASSLEGARGTQYF. The CDR3 DNA reads as TGTGCCAGCAGCTTAGAGGGGGCCCGGGGGACCCAGTACTTC.

The genes are TRBV7-9 and TRBJ2-2, with a possible D match to TRBD2 (6 bases). V lost 4 bases and J 8 bases, leaving 14 bases between the germline ends. CDR3 size: 14 residues. CDR1 and CDR2 from the germline V gene are SEHNR and FQNEAQ (reference sequence). The CDR3 region is CASSSRERAGELFF. The CDR3 DNA is TGTGCCAGCAGCTCACGGGAGCGTGCGGGGGAGCTGTTTTTT. Supplemented by reference TRBV7-9 and TRBJ2-2, the full variable domain reads DTGVSQNPRHKITKRGQNVTFRCDPISEHNRLYWYRQTLGQGPEFLTYFQNEAQLEKSRLLSDRFSAERPKGSFSTLEIQRTEQGDSAMYLCASSSRERAGELFFGEGSRLTVL.

V usage is TRBV4-3 and J usage is TRBJ1-2, with a tentative D call TRBD1 (6 bases). The ends were cut back, 0 bases at V and 6 bases at J, with 11 bases in the middle. Germline V gene lookup returns CDR1 LGHNA and CDR2 YSLEER. The CDR3 sequence is 14 residues long. The CDR3 nucleotides read TGCGCCAGCAGCCAAGATAGGGGGGAGGATGGCTACACCTTC. Protein product: CASSQDRGEDGYTF.

The chain has TRBV5-1 and TRBJ1-6; D uncertain. The germline V gene encodes CDR1 SGHRS and CDR2 YFSETQ. This CDR3 spans 13 amino acids. Trimming took 5 bases from V and 9 from J, leaving 12 bases between them. CDR3 DNA: TGCGCCAGCAGTAACCTGCGAGGTTCACCCCTCCACTTT. It is translated as CASSNLRGSPLHF.

This clonotype has ten or more counts. The V call is TRBV27, the J call TRBJ2-3; TRBD2 matches 9 bases. The CDR3 is 14 amino acids. Per germline, CDR1 MNHEY and CDR2 SMNVEV (reference sequence). V was pared by 2 bases and J by 5 bases, with 2 bases of the junction left unmatched. This CDR3 is CASSLKLAGDTQYF. The CDR3, as DNA: TGTGCCAGCAGTTTAAAACTAGCGGGAGATACGCAGTATTTT.

The rearrangement links TRBV18 to TRBJ2-5; tentatively, D is TRBD1 or TRBD2 (5 bases each). Germline CDR1 reads KGHSH; CDR2 reads LQKENI. Trimming cost V 2 bases and J 2 bases, with 12 bases left between them. This CDR3 is built from 15 residues. CDR3 protein: CASSPESGGQETQYF. DNA for the CDR3: TGTGCCAGCTCACCAGAAAGTGGGGGACAAGAGACCCAGTACTTC.

This clonotype turned up a few times. This chain uses TRBV20-1 with TRBJ2-1; no firm D call. V lost 1 base to trimming and J lost 8 bases, with 9 bases between them. The CDR3 spans 12 residues. Per the germline V gene, CDR1 is DFQATT and CDR2 is SNEGSKA (reference sequence). In nucleotides, the CDR3 is TGCAGTGCTAGAGCTCTCCTCGATGAGCAGTTCTTC. It yields the protein CSARALLDEQFF.

The V call is TRBV7-7, the J call TRBJ2-7; D is undetermined. Germline loops: CDR1 SSHAT, CDR2 FNYEAQ (reference sequence). The CDR3 consists of 13 residues. V lost 5 bases, J lost 6 bases, and 14 bases lay in between. The CDR3 is CASSPDRSGEQYF. The CDR3 DNA sequence: TGTGCCAGCAGCCCCGACCGCTCCGGCGAGCAGTACTTC.

Only a few counts were recorded for this clonotype. CDR3 amino acids: CASTRDLRNTEAFF. CDR3 sequence (DNA): TGTGCCAGCACGCGGGACTTACGAAACACTGAAGCTTTCTTT. The chain combines TRBV6-2 or TRBV6-3 with TRBJ1-1; maybe TRBD1 (5 bases). Trimming stripped 7 bases from V and 2 bases from J, with 14 bases between. The germline CDR1 and CDR2 sequences are MNHEY and SVGEGT. This CDR3 spans 14 amino acids.

A few counts support this clonotype. The chain links TRBV27 to TRBJ1-5; D remains unclear. V was pared by 2 bases and J by 5 bases, with 7 bases between. The CDR3 extends over 13 amino acids. Germline CDR1 is MNHEY and CDR2 is SMNVEV (reference sequence). The CDR3 is CASSLNSYQPQHF. In DNA, the CDR3 is TGTGCCAGCAGTTTAAACAGTTATCAGCCCCAGCATTTT.

This clonotype was seen a handful of times. The chain employs TRBV5-6 and TRBJ2-2, with D possibly matching TRBD2 (7 bases). The CDR3 is 14 residues long. The germline V gene has CDR1 SGHDT and CDR2 YYEEEE. Trimming shortened V by 2 bases and J by 8 bases, and 13 bases separated the two germline ends. The CDR3 nucleotides are TGTGCCAGCAGCTTTGGGGGGGCGCCTGGGGAGCTGTTTTTT. Translating it yields CASSFGGAPGELFF. Combining the CDR3 with reference TRBV5-6 and TRBJ2-2 gives the whole variable domain DAGVTQSPTHLIKTRGQQVTLRCSPKSGHDTVSWYQQALGQGPQFIFQYYEEEERQRGNFPDRFSGHQFPNYSSELNVNALLLGDSALYLCASSFGGAPGELFFGEGSRLTVL.

This clonotype was counted a few times. V is TRBV6-5 and J is TRBJ2-2, with 7 bases lining up with TRBD1. The CDR3 covers 14 residues. Losses at the gene ends were 4 bases for V and 6 bases for J; bases not matched to a gene: 5. The germline V gene encodes CDR1 MNHEY and CDR2 SVGAGI. The CDR3 region is CASSLHTGAGELFF. In DNA form, the CDR3 reads TGTGCCAGCAGTTTACACACAGGGGCCGGGGAGCTGTTTTTT.